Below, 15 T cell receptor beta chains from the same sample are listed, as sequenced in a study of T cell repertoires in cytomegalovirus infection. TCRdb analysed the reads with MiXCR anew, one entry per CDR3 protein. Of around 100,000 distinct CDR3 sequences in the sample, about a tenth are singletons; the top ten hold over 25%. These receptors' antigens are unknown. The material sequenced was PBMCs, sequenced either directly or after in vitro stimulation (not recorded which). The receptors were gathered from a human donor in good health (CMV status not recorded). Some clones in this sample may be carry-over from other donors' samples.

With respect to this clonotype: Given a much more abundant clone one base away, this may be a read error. The CDR3 nucleotides read TGTGTCAGCAGCCCGGCACCCCCTAACTATGGCTACACCTTC. Residues: CVSSPAPPNYGYTF. The chain has TRBV12-3 or TRBV12-4 and TRBJ1-2; D is uncertain. The CDR3 extends over 14 amino acids.

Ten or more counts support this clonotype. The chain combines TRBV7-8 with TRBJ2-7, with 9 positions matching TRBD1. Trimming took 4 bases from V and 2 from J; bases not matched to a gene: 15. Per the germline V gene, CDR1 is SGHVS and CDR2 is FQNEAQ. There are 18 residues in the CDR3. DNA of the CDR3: TGTGCCAGCAGCTCAATGGGGGGGGGACAGGGTGAACCCTACGAGCAGTACGTC. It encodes CASSSMGGGQGEPYEQYV.

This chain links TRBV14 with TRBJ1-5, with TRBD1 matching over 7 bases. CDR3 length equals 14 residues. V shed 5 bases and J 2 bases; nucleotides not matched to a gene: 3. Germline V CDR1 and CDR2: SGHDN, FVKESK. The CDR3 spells CASSAGTGNQPQHF. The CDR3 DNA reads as TGTGCCAGCAGCGCCGGGACAGGCAATCAGCCCCAGCATTTT.

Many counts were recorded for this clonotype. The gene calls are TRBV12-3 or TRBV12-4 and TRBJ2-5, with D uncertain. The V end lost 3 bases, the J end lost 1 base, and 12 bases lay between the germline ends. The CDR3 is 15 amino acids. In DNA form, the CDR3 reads TGTGCCAGCAGTTTGGGTTGGCAGGCCCAAGAGACCCAGTACTTC. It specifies CASSLGWQAQETQYF.

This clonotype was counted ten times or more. In DNA, the CDR3 is TGTGCCAGCAGCGCACTAGCGGGAGGCCGTCATGAGCAGTTCTTC. Its protein product is CASSALAGGRHEQFF. The V call is TRBV7-8, the J call TRBJ2-1; 12 nucleotides align to TRBD2. Germline values: CDR1 SGHVS, CDR2 FQNEAQ. The CDR3 loop spans 15 amino acids. Losses at the gene ends were 5 bases for V and 8 bases for J; bases not matched to a gene: 7.

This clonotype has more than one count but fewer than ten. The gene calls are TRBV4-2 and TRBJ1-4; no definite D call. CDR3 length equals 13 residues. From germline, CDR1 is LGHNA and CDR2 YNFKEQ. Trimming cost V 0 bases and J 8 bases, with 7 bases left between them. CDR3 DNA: TGTGCCAGCAGCCAAGACATGCGGGAAAAACTGTTTTTT. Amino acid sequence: CASSQDMREKLFF.

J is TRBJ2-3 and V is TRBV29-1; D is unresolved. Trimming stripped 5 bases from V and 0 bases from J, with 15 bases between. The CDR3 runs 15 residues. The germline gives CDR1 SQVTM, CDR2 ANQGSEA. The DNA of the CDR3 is TGCAGCGTTTCTAGAGATGCTACTAGCACAGATACGCAGTATTTT. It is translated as CSVSRDATSTDTQYF.

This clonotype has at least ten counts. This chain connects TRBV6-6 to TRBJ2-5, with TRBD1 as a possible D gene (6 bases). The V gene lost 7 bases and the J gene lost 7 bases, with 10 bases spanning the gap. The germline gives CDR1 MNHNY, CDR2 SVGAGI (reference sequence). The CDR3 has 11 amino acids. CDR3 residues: CASNSGATQYF. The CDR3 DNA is TGTGCCAGCAACTCAGGGGCGACCCAGTACTTC.

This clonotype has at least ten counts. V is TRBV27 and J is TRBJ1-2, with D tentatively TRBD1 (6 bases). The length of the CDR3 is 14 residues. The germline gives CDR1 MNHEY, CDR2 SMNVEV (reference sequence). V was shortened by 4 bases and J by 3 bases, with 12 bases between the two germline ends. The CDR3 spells CASSSLSGDYGYTF. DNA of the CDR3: TGTGCCAGCAGTTCACTATCAGGGGACTATGGCTACACCTTC.

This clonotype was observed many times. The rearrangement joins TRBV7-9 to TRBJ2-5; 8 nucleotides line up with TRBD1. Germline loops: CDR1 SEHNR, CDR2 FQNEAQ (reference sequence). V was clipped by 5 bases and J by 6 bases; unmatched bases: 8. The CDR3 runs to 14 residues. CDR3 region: CASSPDRDGKTQYF. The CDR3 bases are TGTGCCAGCAGCCCGGACAGGGACGGGAAGACCCAGTACTTC.

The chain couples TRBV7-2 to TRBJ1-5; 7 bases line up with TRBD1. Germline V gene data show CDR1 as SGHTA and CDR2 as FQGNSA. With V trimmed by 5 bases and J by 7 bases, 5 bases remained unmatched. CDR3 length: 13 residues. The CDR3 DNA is TGTGCCAGCAGCCGACAGGGTCCCCAGCCCCAGCATTTT. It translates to CASSRQGPQPQHF. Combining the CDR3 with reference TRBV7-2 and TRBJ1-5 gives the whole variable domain GAGVSQSPSNKVTEKGKDVELRCDPISGHTALYWYRQSLGQGLEFLIYFQGNSAPDKSGLPSDRFSAERTGGSVSTLTIQRTQQEDSAVYLCASSRQGPQPQHFGDGTRLSIL.

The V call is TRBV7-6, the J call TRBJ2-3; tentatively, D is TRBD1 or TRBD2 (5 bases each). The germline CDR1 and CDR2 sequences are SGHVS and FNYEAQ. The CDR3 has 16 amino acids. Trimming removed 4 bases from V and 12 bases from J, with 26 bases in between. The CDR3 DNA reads TGTGCCAGCAGCTCCTCGGGGCTGTCGGGCACAGACATTCAGTATTTT. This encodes CASSSSGLSGTDIQYF.

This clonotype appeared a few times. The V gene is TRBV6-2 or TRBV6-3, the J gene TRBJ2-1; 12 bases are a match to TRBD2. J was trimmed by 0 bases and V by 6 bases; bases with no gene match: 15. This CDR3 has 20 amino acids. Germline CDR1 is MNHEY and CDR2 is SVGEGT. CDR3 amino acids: CASSAITGTSGPISYNEQFF. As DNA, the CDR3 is TGTGCCAGCAGCGCCATTACCGGGACTAGCGGGCCTATCTCCTACAATGAGCAGTTCTTC.

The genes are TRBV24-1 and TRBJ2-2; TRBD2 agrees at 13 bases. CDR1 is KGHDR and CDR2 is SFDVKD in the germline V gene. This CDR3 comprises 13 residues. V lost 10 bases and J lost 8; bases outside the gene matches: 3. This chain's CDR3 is CATRTSGSGELFF. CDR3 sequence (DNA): TGTGCCACGCGGACTAGCGGGAGTGGGGAGCTGTTTTTT.

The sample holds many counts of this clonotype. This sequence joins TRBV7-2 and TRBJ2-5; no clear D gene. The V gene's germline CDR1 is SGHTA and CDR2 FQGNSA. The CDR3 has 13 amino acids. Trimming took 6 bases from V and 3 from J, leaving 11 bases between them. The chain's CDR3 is CASSPIREETQYF. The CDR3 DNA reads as TGTGCCAGCAGTCCAATCCGGGAAGAGACCCAGTACTTC.